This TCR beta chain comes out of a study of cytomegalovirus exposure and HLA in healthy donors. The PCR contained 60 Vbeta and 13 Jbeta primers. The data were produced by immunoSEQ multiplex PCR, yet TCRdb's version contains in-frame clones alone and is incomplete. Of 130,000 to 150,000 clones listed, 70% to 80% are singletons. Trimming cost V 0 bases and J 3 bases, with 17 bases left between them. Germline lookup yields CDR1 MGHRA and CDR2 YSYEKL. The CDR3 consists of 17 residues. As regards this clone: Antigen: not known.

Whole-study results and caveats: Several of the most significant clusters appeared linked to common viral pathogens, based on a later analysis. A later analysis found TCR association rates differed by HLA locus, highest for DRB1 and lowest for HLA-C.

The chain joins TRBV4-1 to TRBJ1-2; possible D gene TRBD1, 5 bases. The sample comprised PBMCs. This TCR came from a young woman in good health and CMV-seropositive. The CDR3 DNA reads TGCGCCAGCAGCCAAGATTTTTCGTCAGGGTCGGACTATGGCTACACCTTC. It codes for CASSQDFSSGSDYGYTF.